This entry is about one T cell receptor (beta chain). As yet, its antigen is unknown. The germline gives CDR1 MNHEY, CDR2 SVGEGT. V was clipped by 0 bases and J by 6 bases, with 4 bases between them. The CDR3 is 12 amino acids. The data originate from a study of vaccination and CD4 T cells after COVID-19. Overall study context: Following dose two, a median around 69 days (range 14 to 241) passed before post-vaccine samples were taken. Treatment of control cultures consisted of a CEFX pool, an HIV-1 Nef pool, or no peptide.

Treatment given: roughly 11-day PBMC culture with coronavirus spike peptide pools or control peptides (ViraFEST assay). The unexposed donor gave CD4+ T cells before the COVID-19 pandemic (2011-2018). More than 1.5 million PBMCs were grown per well alongside about 10 IU/ml IL-2 and roughly 9.4 ug/ml peptide pools. Isolation of CD4+ T cells by negative selection took place after roughly nine days of culture. Cultured CD4+ T cell DNA was sequenced using the Oncomine TCR Beta short-read assay. TCRdb passed the PCR reads through MiXCR, listing each CDR3 protein once. The table shows 7,000 to 9,000 distinct CDR3 sequences, with over 40% occurring only once.

The V gene is TRBV6-2 or TRBV6-3, the J gene TRBJ2-3, with no clear D. Input material: CD4+ T cells from blood, cultured in vitro. The clonotype originates from a human donor in good health. This chain's CDR3 is CASSYSKDTQYF. Written as DNA, the CDR3 is TGTGCCAGCAGTTACTCCAAGGATACGCAGTATTTT.